These 9 T cell receptor beta chains were sequenced from one sample in a study of identical twins. TCRdb recomputed calls from the 5' RACE reads with MiXCR, one row per CDR3 protein. The data show some 260,000 distinct CDR3 sequences, with 11% to 15% seen just once and 7% to 9.5% held by the top ten. The sequencing sample was made of memory (CD45RO+) T cells sorted from blood. These receptors were collected from a woman aged 18-29 years in good health.

The rearrangement uses TRBV4-1 and TRBJ2-1, with D possibly TRBD1 on 6 matching bases. Germline CDR1 is MGHRA and CDR2 is YSYEKL. V lost 0 bases and J lost 6, with 9 bases in between. The CDR3 length is 14 residues. This CDR3 is CASSQDTGSNEQFF. DNA of the CDR3: TGCGCCAGCAGCCAAGACACAGGGAGCAATGAGCAGTTCTTC.

The chain is built from TRBV4-3 and TRBJ2-2; 8 bases line up with TRBD2. V gave up 1 base and J gave up 0 bases; unmatched junction bases: 4. The germline V gene has CDR1 LGHNA and CDR2 YSLEER. The CDR3 covers 17 residues. The CDR3 DNA sequence: TGCGCCAGCAGCCAAGTAGTCGGGGGGGCGAACACCGGGGAGCTGTTTTTT. Translation gives CASSQVVGGANTGELFF.

This clonotype was seen more than once but under ten times. The gene calls are TRBV5-6 and TRBJ1-5; D perhaps matches TRBD1 (5 bases). Germline lookup yields CDR1 SGHDT and CDR2 YYEEEE. V gave up 2 bases and J gave up 5 bases, with 5 bases separating them. The CDR3 is made up of 12 amino acids. The CDR3 DNA sequence: TGTGCCAGCAGCTTCAGGGATCAGCCCCAGCATTTT. Residues: CASSFRDQPQHF.

The chain is built from TRBV29-1 and TRBJ2-3; unclear D gene. Trimming stripped 6 bases from V and 3 bases from J, with 4 bases between. The CDR3 has 10 residues. Germline V gene data show CDR1 as SQVTM and CDR2 as ANQGSEA. CDR3 region: CSVGTDTQYF. The CDR3 DNA is TGCAGCGTAGGAACAGATACGCAGTATTTT.

Only a few counts were recorded for this clonotype. The chain is built from TRBV9 and TRBJ2-4, with D perhaps given as TRBD1 or TRBD2 (7 bases each). The CDR3 is made up of 15 amino acids. Germline V gives CDR1 SGDLS, CDR2 YYNGEE. V lost 0 bases to trimming and J lost 9 bases, with 16 bases between them. The CDR3 DNA reads TGTGCCAGCAGCGTAGGAGAACAGGGGAGGGGCATTCAGTACTTC. It codes for CASSVGEQGRGIQYF.

The chain has TRBV19 and TRBJ2-7; 7 positions match TRBD2. There are 14 residues in the CDR3. Germline-derived CDR1 and CDR2 are LNHDA and SQIVND (reference sequence). The V segment lost 3 bases and the J segment 5 bases; nucleotides outside the gene matches: 7. In DNA, the CDR3 is TGTGCCAGTAGTATGTACGGGGGGAGCCACGAGCAGTACTTC. Encoded protein: CASSMYGGSHEQYF.

This clonotype was seen more than once but under ten times. The J gene is TRBJ1-4, the V gene TRBV28; the D gene is possibly TRBD1 (5 bases). This CDR3 is built from 13 residues. The V gene's germline CDR1 is MDHEN and CDR2 SYDVKM. The ends were cut back, 6 bases at V and 8 bases at J, with 13 bases in the middle. The CDR3 loop reads CASRLTGAEKLFF. For the CDR3, the DNA is TGTGCCAGCAGGCTAACAGGAGCAGAAAAACTGTTTTTT.

This clonotype was seen more than once but under ten times. The chain couples TRBV20-1 to TRBJ1-1; D is unresolved. The CDR3 extends over 12 amino acids. Trimming removed 5 bases from V and 0 bases from J, with 7 bases in between. Germline V CDR1 and CDR2: DFQATT, SNEGSKA (reference sequence). The CDR3 DNA sequence: TGCAGTGCTGGCCGCATGAACACTGAAGCTTTCTTT. Encoded protein: CSAGRMNTEAFF.

This chain links TRBV5-1 with TRBJ2-7; TRBD1 might be the D (6 bases). The CDR3 sequence is 16 residues long. The V end was cut by 0 bases, the J end by 0 bases, with 13 bases between. Per germline, CDR1 SGHRS and CDR2 YFSETQ. Here the CDR3 DNA reads TGCGCCAGCAGCTTGGCCGAACAGGGAGCCTCCTACGAGCAGTACTTC. It yields the protein CASSLAEQGASYEQYF.